This T cell receptor beta chain derives from a study of graft-versus-host responses after intestinal transplantation. Looking at the study overall: Induction with anti-thymocyte globulin, then tacrolimus and steroids for around three years, was given to all recipients.

About this clone: The antigen remains undetermined.

CDR3 size: 14 residues. The germline CDR1 and CDR2 sequences are PRHDT and FYEKMQ (reference sequence). The V and J ends lost 1 base and 0 bases respectively, with 6 bases between them. TCRdb's table, derived via immunoSEQ multiplex PCR, lists solely in-frame clones and lacks some. The sample consists of about 98,000 clones, roughly four fifths of them appearing once. The chain employs TRBV13 and TRBJ2-5; D is unresolved. This sample comprised unstimulated CD8+ T cells sorted from spleen or lymph node cells, obtained before intestinal transplant. This clonotype was sampled from a human donor who received an intestinal transplant. For the CDR3, the DNA is TGTGCCAGCAGCTTAGCTGGGTACCAAGAGACCCAGTACTTC. Encoded protein: CASSLAGYQETQYF. The full variable domain, with the rest looked up from reference TRBV13 and TRBJ2-5, is AAGVIQSPRHLIKEKRETATLKCYPIPRHDTVYWYQQGPGQDPQFLISFYEKMQSDKGSIPDRFSAQQFSDYHSELNMSSLELGDSALYFCASSLAGYQETQYFGPGTRLLVL.